A single sample gave rise to the 8 T cell receptor beta chains below, sequenced in a study of cytomegalovirus exposure and HLA in healthy donors (dated by TCRdb to between 2016 and 2019). The library was built by means of the immunoSEQ multiplex PCR assay. TCRdb retrieved this table from immuneACCESS and kept in-frame rearrangements only. Not all clones are present; in checked studies, unresolved V genes account for under half, and no reason is known for the remainder. Within this sample are about 300,000 clones, with around 87% of them counted one time only. Together, the top ten hold around 0.9% of the sample. The sequenced sample was PBMCs. Receptors originate from a woman aged 18-35 years in good health and CMV-seronegative.

J is TRBJ2-2 and V is TRBV12-5; TRBD2 matches 10 bases. After removal of 5 bases from V and 0 bases from J, the junction contained 6 bases not matched to a gene. This CDR3 is 17 amino acids long. CDR1 is LGHNT and CDR2 is FRNRAP in the germline V gene. The CDR3 region has the DNA TGTGCTAGTGGTCAAGGGACTAGCGTCACGAACACCGGGGAGCTGTTTTTT. Its protein product is CASGQGTSVTNTGELFF.

The genes are TRBV5-6 and TRBJ2-7; D perhaps matches TRBD2 (5 bases). Germline V gene lookup returns CDR1 SGHDT and CDR2 YYEEEE. The V and J ends lost 1 base and 1 base respectively, with 6 bases between them. The CDR3 is 13 residues long. This CDR3 reads CASSLRGSYEQYF. Here the CDR3 DNA reads TGTGCCAGCAGCTTGCGGGGTTCCTACGAGCAGTACTTC. Supplemented by reference TRBV5-6 and TRBJ2-7, the full variable domain reads DAGVTQSPTHLIKTRGQQVTLRCSPKSGHDTVSWYQQALGQGPQFIFQYYEEEERQRGNFPDRFSGHQFPNYSSELNVNALLLGDSALYLCASSLRGSYEQYFGPGTRLTVT.

The chain couples TRBV30 to TRBJ2-7; the D gene is possibly TRBD1 (5 bases). CDR3 length: 16 amino acids. Germline V gene data show CDR1 as GTSNPN and CDR2 as SVGIG (reference sequence). Trimming shortened V by 1 base and J by 0 bases, and 16 bases separated the two germline ends. The CDR3 nucleotides are TGTGCCTGGAGTGCCGGCCGGACAAAAAGCTCCTACGAGCAGTACTTC. Encoded protein: CAWSAGRTKSSYEQYF.

The chain couples TRBV9 to TRBJ2-3, with TRBD2 matching over 8 bases. Germline V gene data show CDR1 as SGDLS and CDR2 as YYNGEE. The ends lost 3 bases at V and 0 bases at J; junction bases unmatched: 3. The CDR3 consists of 15 residues. In nucleotides, the CDR3 is TGTGCCAGCAGCGCCGCTAGCGGGAGCACAGATACGCAGTATTTT. This translates into CASSAASGSTDTQYF.

The rearrangement links TRBV5-6 to TRBJ1-1; unclear D gene. In germline, CDR1 is SGHDT, CDR2 YYEEEE. This CDR3 region has 14 residues. The ends were cut back, 4 bases at V and 1 base at J, with 11 bases in the middle. CDR3 sequence (DNA): TGTGCCAGCAGCCCCCTTGGCAGGAACACTGAAGCTTTCTTT. Translated: CASSPLGRNTEAFF.

The chain joins TRBV2 to TRBJ2-2; TRBD2 matches 8 bases. CDR1 is SNHLY and CDR2 is FYNNEI in the germline V gene. The CDR3 contains 13 residues. V gave up 6 bases and J gave up 3 bases; unmatched junction bases: 0. This chain's CDR3 is CASRAGDTGELFF. The CDR3 coding sequence is TGTGCCAGCAGAGCGGGAGACACCGGGGAGCTGTTTTTT.

The CDR3 loop is CASKVIQDISYEQYF. The CDR3 DNA reads as TGTGCCAGCAAAGTTATACAGGACATCTCCTACGAGCAGTACTTC. The chain couples TRBV6-1 to TRBJ2-7; D may be TRBD1 (5 bases). CDR1 and CDR2 from the germline V gene are MNHNS and SASEGT. The CDR3 length is 15 residues. Trimming shortened V by 7 bases and J by 0 bases, and 16 bases separated the two germline ends.

The rearrangement links TRBV19 to TRBJ1-2; 12 nucleotides line up with TRBD1. The V gene's germline CDR1 is LNHDA and CDR2 SQIVND (reference sequence). This CDR3 spans 15 amino acids. With V trimmed by 7 bases and J by 7 bases, 10 bases remained unmatched. CDR3 protein: CASNTPGQGAGGYTF. Here the CDR3 DNA reads TGTGCCAGTAACACCCCGGGACAGGGGGCTGGTGGCTACACCTTC.